This TCR beta chain was recorded in a study of regulatory T cells in long-lasting Graves disease. Study details: Duration of antithyroid drug therapy among newly diagnosed Graves' patients was under 3 months.

The time point is: newly diagnosed GD, antithyroid drugs for less than 3 months. Isolated PBMC RNA provided the starting material for the TCR library. As a group, patients came from one endocrinology department in Xi'an, China. Findings and limits, study-wide: Segments TRBV28, TRBJ1-2 and TRBJ2-5 showed preferential usage in persistent disease.

In this sample, this clonotype turned up many times. The antigen remains undetermined. There are 13 residues in the CDR3. Looked up from germline, CDR1 is SGHVS and CDR2 is FQNEAQ. V lost 5 bases to trimming and J lost 1 base, with 8 bases between them. For TCR beta, libraries came from iRepertoire HTBI primers and Arm-PCR of CDR3 regions. TCRdb re-called the multiplex PCR reads with MiXCR, one entry per CDR3 protein. The sample has roughly 420,000 distinct CDR3 sequences, approximately 16% seen once. The sample was also linked to a second study, of T cells in Graves' hyperthyroidism and ophthalmopathy. This second report adds: HTBI primers were used for first-round RT-PCR of the TCR CDR3.

This sequence was found in a woman aged 25-40 years with Graves disease. This chain links TRBV7-8 with TRBJ2-5; D is unresolved. The material was peripheral blood mononuclear cells (PBMCs), obtained at new diagnosis, from a patient treated with antithyroid drugs. The CDR3 sequence: CASSILGQETQYF. In DNA form, the CDR3 reads TGTGCCAGCAGCATCCTAGGCCAAGAGACCCAGTACTTC.